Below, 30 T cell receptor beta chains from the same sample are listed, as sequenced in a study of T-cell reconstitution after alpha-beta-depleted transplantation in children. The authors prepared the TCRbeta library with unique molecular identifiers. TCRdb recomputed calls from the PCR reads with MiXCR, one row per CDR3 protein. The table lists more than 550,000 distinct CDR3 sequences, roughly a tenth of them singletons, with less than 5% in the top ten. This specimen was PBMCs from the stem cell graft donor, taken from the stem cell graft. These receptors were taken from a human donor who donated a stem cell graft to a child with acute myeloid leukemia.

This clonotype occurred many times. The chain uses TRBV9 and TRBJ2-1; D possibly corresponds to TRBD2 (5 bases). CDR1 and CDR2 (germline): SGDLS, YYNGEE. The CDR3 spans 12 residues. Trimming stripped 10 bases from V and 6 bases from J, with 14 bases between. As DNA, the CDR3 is TGTGCCGGGTTGACTACCCCCAATGAGCAGTTCTTC. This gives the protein CAGLTTPNEQFF.

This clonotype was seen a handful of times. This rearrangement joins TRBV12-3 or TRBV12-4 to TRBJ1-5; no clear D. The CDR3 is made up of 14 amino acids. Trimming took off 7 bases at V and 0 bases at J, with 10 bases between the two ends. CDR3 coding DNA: TGTGCCAGCACTTCAGACGGTAGCAATCAGCCCCAGCATTTT. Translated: CASTSDGSNQPQHF.

In DNA, the CDR3 is TGTGCCACCAGCAGAGAAATTCAGGGGTGGGGGTCCTACGAGCAGTACTTC. It specifies CATSREIQGWGSYEQYF. The chain carries TRBV15 and TRBJ2-7; tentatively, D is TRBD1 (6 bases). Trimming took off 0 bases at V and 1 base at J, with 16 bases between the two ends. CDR1 is LNHNV and CDR2 is YYDKDF in the germline V gene (reference sequence). This CDR3 comprises 17 residues. Full variable domain (missing parts from reference TRBV15 and TRBJ2-7): DAMVIQNPRYQVTQFGKPVTLSCSQTLNHNVMYWYQQKSSQAPKLLFHYYDKDFNNEADTPDNFQSRRPNTSFCFLDIRSPGLGDTAMYLCATSREIQGWGSYEQYFGPGTRLTVT.

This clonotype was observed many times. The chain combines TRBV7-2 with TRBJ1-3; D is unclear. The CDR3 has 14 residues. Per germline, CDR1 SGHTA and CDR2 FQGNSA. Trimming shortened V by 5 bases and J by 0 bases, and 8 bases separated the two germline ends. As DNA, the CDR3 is TGTGCCAGCAGCCACAGCGGCTCTGGAAACACCATATATTTT. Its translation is CASSHSGSGNTIYF.

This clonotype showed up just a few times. This CDR3 reads CATWRSGGSYEQYF. DNA of the CDR3: TGTGCCACCTGGAGGTCAGGGGGCTCCTACGAGCAGTACTTC. The rearrangement uses TRBV28 and TRBJ2-7, with 7 nucleotides matching TRBD1. CDR1 MDHEN and CDR2 SYDVKM come from the germline V gene. The CDR3 runs to 14 residues. V shed 10 bases, J shed 0 bases, and the junction held 9 bases outside the gene matches.

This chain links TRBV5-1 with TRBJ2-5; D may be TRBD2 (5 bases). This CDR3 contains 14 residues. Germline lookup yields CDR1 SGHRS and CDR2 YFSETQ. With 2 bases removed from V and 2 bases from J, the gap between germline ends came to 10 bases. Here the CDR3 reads CASSFTRGQETQYF. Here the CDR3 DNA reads TGCGCCAGCAGCTTTACGAGAGGGCAAGAGACCCAGTACTTC.

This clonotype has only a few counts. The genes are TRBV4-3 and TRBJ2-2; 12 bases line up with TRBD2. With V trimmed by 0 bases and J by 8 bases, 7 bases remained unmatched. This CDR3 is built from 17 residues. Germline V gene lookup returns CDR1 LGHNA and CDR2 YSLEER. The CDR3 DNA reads TGCGCCAGCAGCCAAGAACTAGCGGGAGGCTATGCAGGGGAGCTGTTTTTT. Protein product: CASSQELAGGYAGELFF.

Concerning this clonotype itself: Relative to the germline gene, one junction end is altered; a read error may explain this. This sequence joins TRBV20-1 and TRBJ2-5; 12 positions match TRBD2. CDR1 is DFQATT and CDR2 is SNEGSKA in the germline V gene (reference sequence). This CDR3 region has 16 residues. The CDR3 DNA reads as TGCTGTGCTAGAGACTGGACTAGCGGGGTCCAAGAGACCCAGTACTTC. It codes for CCARDWTSGVQETQYF.

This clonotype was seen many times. This CDR3 reads CASSLQGDGYTF. The DNA for the CDR3 is TGTGCCAGCAGTTTACAGGGGGACGGCTACACCTTC. The V call is TRBV6-2 or TRBV6-3, the J call TRBJ1-2, with 8 bases identical to TRBD1. From germline, CDR1 is MNHEY and CDR2 SVGEGT. Losses at the gene ends were 4 bases for V and 8 bases for J; bases not matched to a gene: 3. The CDR3 consists of 12 residues.

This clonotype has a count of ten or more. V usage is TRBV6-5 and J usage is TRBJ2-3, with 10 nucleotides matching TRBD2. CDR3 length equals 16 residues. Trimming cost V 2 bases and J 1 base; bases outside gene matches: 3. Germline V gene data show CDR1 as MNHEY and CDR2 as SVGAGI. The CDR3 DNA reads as TGTGCCAGCAGTTACGGACTAGCGGTCGGCACAGATACGCAGTATTTT. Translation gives CASSYGLAVGTDTQYF.

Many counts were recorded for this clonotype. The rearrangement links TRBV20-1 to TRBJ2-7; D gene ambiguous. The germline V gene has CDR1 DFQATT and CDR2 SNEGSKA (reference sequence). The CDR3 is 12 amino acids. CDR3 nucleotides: TGCACCGTTCTGGCAGGAGCCTACGAGCAGTACTTC. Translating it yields CTVLAGAYEQYF.

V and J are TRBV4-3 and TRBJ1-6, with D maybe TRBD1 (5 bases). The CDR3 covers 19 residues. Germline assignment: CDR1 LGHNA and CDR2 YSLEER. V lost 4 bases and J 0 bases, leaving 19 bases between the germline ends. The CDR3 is CASSPYGGSGSSYNSPLHF. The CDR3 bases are TGCGCCAGCAGCCCCTATGGGGGGTCGGGGAGCTCCTATAATTCACCCCTCCACTTT.

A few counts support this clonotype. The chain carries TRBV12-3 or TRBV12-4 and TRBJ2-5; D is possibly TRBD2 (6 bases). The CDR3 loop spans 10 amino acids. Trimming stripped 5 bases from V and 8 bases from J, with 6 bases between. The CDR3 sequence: CASSGTTQYF. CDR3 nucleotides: TGTGCCAGCAGTGGGACTACCCAGTACTTC.

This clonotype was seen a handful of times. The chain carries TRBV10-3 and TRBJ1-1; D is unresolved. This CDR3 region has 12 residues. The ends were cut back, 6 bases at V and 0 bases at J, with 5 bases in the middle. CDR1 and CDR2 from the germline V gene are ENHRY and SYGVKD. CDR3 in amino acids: CAIRSLNTEAFF. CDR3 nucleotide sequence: TGTGCCATCAGATCCCTGAACACTGAAGCTTTCTTT.

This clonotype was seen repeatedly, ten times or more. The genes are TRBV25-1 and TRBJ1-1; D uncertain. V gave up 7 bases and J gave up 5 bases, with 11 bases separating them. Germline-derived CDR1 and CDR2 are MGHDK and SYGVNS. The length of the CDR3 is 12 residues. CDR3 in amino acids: CASKYDGTEAFF. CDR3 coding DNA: TGTGCCAGCAAATACGACGGAACTGAAGCTTTCTTT. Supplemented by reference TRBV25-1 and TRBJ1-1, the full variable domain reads EADIYQTPRYLVIGTGKKITLECSQTMGHDKMYWYQQDPGMELHLIHYSYGVNSTEKGDLSSESTVSRIRTEHFPLTLESARPSHTSQYLCASKYDGTEAFFGQGTRLTVV.

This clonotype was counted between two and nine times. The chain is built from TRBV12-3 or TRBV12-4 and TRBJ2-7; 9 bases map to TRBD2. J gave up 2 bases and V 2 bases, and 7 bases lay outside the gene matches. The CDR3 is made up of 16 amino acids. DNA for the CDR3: TGTGCCAGCAGTTTATCTAGCGGGATCGGTACCTACGAGCAGTACTTC. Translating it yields CASSLSSGIGTYEQYF.

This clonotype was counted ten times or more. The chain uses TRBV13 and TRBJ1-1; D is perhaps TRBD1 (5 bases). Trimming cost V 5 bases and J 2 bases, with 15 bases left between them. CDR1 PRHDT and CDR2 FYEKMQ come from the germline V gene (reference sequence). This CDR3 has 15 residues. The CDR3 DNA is TGTGCCAGCAGCACACGTCGGGGCTCCAACACTGAAGCTTTCTTT. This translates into CASSTRRGSNTEAFF.

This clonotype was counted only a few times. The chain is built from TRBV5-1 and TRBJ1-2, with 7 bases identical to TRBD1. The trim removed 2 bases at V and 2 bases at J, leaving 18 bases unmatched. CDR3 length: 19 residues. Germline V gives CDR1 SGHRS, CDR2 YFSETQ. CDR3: CASSLTGQNRQGQNYGYTF. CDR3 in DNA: TGCGCCAGCAGCTTAACGGGCCAAAACCGACAGGGCCAAAACTATGGCTACACCTTC.

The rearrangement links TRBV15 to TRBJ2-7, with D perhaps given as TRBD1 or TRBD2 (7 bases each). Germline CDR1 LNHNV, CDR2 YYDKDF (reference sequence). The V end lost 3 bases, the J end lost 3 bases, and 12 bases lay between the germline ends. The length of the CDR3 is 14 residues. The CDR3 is CATSRGGTDYEQYF. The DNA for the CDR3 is TGTGCCACCAGCAGGGGAGGGACAGACTACGAGCAGTACTTC.

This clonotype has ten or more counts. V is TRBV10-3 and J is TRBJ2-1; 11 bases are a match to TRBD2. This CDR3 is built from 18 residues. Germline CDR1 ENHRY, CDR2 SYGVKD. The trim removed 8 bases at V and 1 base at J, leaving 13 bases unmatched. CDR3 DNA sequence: TGTGCCATCTCCTCAGGGGGTAGCGGGAGGGAGTCCTACAATGAGCAGTTCTTC. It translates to CAISSGGSGRESYNEQFF.

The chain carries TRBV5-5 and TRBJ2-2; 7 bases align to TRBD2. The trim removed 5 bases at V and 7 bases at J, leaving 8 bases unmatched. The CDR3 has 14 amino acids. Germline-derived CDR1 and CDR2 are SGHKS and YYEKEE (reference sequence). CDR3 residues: CASRLRGESGELFF. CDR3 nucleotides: TGTGCCAGCAGACTCCGGGGGGAGAGCGGGGAGCTGTTTTTT. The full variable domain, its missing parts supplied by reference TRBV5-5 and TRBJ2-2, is DAGVTQSPTHLIKTRGQQVTLRCSPISGHKSVSWYQQVLGQGPQFIFQYYEKEERGRGNFPDRFSARQFPNYSSELNVNALLLGDSALYLCASRLRGESGELFFGEGSRLTVL.

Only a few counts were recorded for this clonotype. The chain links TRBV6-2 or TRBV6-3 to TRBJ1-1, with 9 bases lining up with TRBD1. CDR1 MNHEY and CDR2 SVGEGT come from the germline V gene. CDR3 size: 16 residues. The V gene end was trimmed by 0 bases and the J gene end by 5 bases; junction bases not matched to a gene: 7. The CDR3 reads CASSYSKGQGMTEAFF. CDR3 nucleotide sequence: TGTGCCAGCAGTTACTCGAAGGGACAGGGTATGACTGAAGCTTTCTTT.

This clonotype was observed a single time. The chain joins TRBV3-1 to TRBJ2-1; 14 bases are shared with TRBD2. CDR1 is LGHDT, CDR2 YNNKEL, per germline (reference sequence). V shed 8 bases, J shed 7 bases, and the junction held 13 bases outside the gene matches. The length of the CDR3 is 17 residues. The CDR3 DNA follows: TGTGCCAGCTCCCCCCGACTAGCGGGAGGGTCTTCAAATGAGCAGTTCTTC. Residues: CASSPRLAGGSSNEQFF.

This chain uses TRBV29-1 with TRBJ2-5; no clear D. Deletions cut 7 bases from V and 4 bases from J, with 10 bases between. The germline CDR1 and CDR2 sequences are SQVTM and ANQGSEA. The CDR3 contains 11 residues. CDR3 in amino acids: CSATLSETQYF. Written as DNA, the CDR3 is TGCAGCGCGACGTTGTCAGAGACCCAGTACTTC. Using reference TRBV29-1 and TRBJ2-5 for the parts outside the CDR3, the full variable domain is SAVISQKPSRDICQRGTSLTIQCQVDSQVTMMFWYRQQPGQSLTLIATANQGSEATYESGFVIDKFPISRPNLTFSTLTVSNMSPEDSSIYLCSATLSETQYFGPGTRLLVL.

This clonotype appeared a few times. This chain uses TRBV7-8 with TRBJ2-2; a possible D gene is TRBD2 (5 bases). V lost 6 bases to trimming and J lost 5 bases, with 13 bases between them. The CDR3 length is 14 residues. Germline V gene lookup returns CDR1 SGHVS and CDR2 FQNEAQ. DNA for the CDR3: TGTGCCAGCAGGCGAGGGAGTGGGACCGGGGAGCTGTTTTTT. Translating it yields CASRRGSGTGELFF.

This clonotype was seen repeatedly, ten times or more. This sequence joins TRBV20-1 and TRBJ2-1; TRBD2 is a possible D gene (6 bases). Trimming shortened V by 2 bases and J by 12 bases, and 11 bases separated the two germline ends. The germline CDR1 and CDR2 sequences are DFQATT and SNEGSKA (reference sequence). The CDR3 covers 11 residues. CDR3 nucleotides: TGCAGTGCTAGACATGGAGGGGTGCAGTTCTTC. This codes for CSARHGGVQFF.

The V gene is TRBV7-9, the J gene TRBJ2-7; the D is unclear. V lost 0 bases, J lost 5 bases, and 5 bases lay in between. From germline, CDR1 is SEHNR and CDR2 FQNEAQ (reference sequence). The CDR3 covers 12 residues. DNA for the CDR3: TGTGCCAGCAGCTTAGCGATGCACGAGCAGTACTTC. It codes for CASSLAMHEQYF.

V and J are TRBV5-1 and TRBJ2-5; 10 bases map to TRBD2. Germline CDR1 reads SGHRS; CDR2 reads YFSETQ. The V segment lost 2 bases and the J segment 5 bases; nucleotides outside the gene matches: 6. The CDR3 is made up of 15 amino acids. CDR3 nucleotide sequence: TGCGCCAGCAGCTTCCTAGCGGGAGTAAGGGAGACCCAGTACTTC. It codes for CASSFLAGVRETQYF.

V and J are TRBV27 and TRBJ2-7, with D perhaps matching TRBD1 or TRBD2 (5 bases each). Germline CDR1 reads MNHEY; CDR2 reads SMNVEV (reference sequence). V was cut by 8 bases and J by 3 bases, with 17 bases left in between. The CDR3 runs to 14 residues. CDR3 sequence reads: CASGDGLAVYEQYF. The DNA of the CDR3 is TGTGCCAGCGGGGACGGACTGGCCGTCTACGAGCAGTACTTC.

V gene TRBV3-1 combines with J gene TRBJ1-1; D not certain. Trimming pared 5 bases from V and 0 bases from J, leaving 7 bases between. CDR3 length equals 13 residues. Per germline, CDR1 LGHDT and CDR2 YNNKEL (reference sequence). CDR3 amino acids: CASSDLVNTEAFF. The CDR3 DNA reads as TGTGCCAGCAGCGACCTCGTGAACACTGAAGCTTTCTTT. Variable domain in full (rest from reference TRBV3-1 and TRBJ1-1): DTAVSQTPKYLVTQMGNDKSIKCEQNLGHDTMYWYKQDSKKFLKIMFSYNNKELIINETVPNRFSPKSPDKAHLNLHINSLELGDSAVYFCASSDLVNTEAFFGQGTRLTVV.